This T cell receptor (beta chain) comes out of a study of blood T cell repertoires in COVID-19. Study-wide background: Sources were T cells, B-cell-depleted T cells, or PBMCs; the material itself was cDNA or gDNA.

In the original processing: Counts of nucleated cells, estimated from reference gene primer amplification, were obtained. Repertoires were generated with immunoSEQ multiplex PCR, while TCRdb's copy carries only in-frame clones and drops some. V, J and clone size were drawn from that table, and D and trimming were deduced from the DNA. Seen here are fewer than 300,000 clones, 83% observed once, and the top ten hold 8.5% to 9.5%. The CDR3 is 13 amino acids. The J segment lost 6 bases and the V segment lost 3 bases, leaving 2 bases of the junction unmatched. Germline assignment: CDR1 SNHLY and CDR2 FYNNEI.

V is TRBV2 and J is TRBJ1-5, with 7 nucleotides matching TRBD1. This sequence was found in a woman aged 50 to 65 who had recovered from COVID-19. The sample was peripheral blood. CDR3 loop: CASSDTGVQPQHF. The CDR3 DNA sequence: TGTGCCAGCAGTGATACAGGGGTTCAGCCCCAGCATTTT.